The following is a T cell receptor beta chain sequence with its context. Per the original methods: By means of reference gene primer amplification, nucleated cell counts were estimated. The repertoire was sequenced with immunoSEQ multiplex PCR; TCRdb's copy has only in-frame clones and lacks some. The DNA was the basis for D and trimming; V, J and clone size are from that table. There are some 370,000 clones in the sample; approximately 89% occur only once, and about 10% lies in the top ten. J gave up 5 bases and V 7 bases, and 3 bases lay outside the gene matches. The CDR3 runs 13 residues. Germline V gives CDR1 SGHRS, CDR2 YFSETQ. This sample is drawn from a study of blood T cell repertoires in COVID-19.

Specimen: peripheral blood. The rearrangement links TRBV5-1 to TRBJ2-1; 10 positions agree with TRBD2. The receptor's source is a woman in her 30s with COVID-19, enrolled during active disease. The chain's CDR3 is CASSGTSDNEQFF. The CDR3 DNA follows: TGCGCCAGCTCCGGGACTAGCGACAATGAGCAGTTCTTC.